The clone carrying this T cell receptor (beta chain) was counted between two and nine times. CDR1 is SGHTA and CDR2 is FQGTGA in the germline V gene. V shed 3 bases and J 6 bases; nucleotides not matched to a gene: 10. This CDR3 has 17 amino acids. The entry originates in a study of blood T cells in healthy people across ages. A J-beta primer mix and a sample-barcoded 5' primer were used in a second PCR of about 7 to 12 cycles. TCRdb analysed the 5' RACE reads with MiXCR anew, one entry per CDR3 protein. This table holds roughly 500,000 distinct CDR3 sequences, roughly 29% found once. The rearrangement uses TRBV7-3 and TRBJ2-1, with TRBD2 identical over 11 bases. The receptor comes from a woman in her sixties or seventies in good health. The sample comprised blood. The CDR3 DNA follows: TGTGCCAGCAGCTTCGCCCCCCTAGCGGGGGGACCCAATGAGCAGTTCTTC. It yields the protein CASSFAPLAGGPNEQFF.